Reported below is one TCR beta chain. Its antigen remains unknown. Germline CDR1 reads LNHDA; CDR2 reads SQIVND (reference sequence). V was shortened by 2 bases and J by 1 base, with 8 bases between the two germline ends. This CDR3 spans 14 amino acids. Repertoires were generated with immunoSEQ multiplex PCR, while TCRdb's copy carries only in-frame clones and drops some. The table records about 140,000 clones, 80% to 95% of them present only once. The source of the sample is a study of T cell responses to AZD1222 COVID-19 vaccine. Whole-study results and caveats: Breadth and depth of Spike-specific TCRs rose after two AZD1222 doses. Dominant at 160-218 and 743-854, vaccine-associated CD4 TCRs also spanned spike.

Sample: peripheral blood, taken 28 days after the second AZD1222 dose. This chain uses TRBV19 with TRBJ1-1; tentatively, D is TRBD1 (5 bases). The TCR originated in an adult who received the AZD1222 COVID-19 vaccine. The DNA of the CDR3 is TGTGCCAGTAGTATAAGGGGTCAGAACACTGAAGCTTTCTTT. This sequence encodes CASSIRGQNTEAFF. Full variable domain (missing parts from reference TRBV19 and TRBJ1-1): DGGITQSPKYLFRKEGQNVTLSCEQNLNHDAMYWYRQDPGQGLRLIYYSQIVNDFQKGDIAEGYSVSREKKESFPLTVTSAQKNPTAFYLCASSIRGQNTEAFFGQGTRLTVV.